This T cell receptor beta chain was identified in a study of shared clonotypes between healthy human individuals. Some clones are missing from TCRdb's copy, which holds only in-frame ones; the method was immunoSEQ multiplex PCR. The sample lists 2 million to 2.5 million clones, 95% occurring once. This CDR3 is 16 amino acids long. Germline V gives CDR1 MRHNA, CDR2 SNTAGT. The V segment lost 4 bases and the J segment 5 bases; nucleotides outside the gene matches: 10. The source of this sequence is a young man in good health. The rearrangement uses TRBV6-4 and TRBJ2-2, with TRBD2 matching 7 bases. Sequencing was performed on naive CD4+ T cells sorted from blood. Specified subset: CD45RA+ positively selected. The CDR3 spells CASSAHGGSKTGELFF. DNA of the CDR3: TGTGCCAGCAGTGCCCATGGCGGGAGCAAAACCGGGGAGCTGTTTTTT.